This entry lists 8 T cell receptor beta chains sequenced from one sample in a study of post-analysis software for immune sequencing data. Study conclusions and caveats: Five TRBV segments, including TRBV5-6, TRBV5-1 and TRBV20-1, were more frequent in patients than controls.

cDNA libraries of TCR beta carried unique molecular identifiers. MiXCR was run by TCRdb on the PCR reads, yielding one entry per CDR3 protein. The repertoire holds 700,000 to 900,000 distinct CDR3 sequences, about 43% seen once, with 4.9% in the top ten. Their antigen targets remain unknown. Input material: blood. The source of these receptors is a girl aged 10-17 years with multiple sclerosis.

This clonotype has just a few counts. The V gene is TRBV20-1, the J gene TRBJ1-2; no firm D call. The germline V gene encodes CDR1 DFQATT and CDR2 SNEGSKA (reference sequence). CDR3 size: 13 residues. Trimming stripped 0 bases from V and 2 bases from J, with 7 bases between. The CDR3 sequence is CSAREMGNYGYTF. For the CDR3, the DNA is TGCAGTGCTAGAGAAATGGGAAACTATGGCTACACCTTC.

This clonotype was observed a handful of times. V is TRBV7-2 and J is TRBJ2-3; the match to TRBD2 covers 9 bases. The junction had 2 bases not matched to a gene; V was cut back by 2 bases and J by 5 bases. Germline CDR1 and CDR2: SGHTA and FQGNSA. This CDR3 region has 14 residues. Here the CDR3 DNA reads TGTGCCAGCAGCTTAATAGCGGGAGTAGATACGCAGTATTTT. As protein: CASSLIAGVDTQYF.

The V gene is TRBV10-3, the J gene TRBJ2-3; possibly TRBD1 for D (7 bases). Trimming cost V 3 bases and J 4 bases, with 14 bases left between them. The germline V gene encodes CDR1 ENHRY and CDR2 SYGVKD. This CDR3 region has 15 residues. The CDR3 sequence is CAISDLVRGADTQYF. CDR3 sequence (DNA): TGTGCCATCAGTGATCTCGTCAGGGGGGCAGATACGCAGTATTTT.

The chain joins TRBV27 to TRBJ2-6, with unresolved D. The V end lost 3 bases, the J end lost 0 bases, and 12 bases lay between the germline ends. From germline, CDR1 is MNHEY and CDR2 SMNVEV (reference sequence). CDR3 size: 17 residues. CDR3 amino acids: CASSFMGGSSGANVLTF. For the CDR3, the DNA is TGTGCCAGCAGTTTCATGGGCGGAAGCTCTGGGGCCAACGTCCTGACTTTC.

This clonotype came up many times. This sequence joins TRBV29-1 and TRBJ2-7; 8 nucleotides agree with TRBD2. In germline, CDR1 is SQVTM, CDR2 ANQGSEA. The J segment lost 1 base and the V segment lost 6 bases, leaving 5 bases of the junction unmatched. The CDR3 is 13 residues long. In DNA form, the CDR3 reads TGCAGCGTACGGGGGGGGTCTTCCTACGAGCAGTACTTC. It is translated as CSVRGGSSYEQYF.

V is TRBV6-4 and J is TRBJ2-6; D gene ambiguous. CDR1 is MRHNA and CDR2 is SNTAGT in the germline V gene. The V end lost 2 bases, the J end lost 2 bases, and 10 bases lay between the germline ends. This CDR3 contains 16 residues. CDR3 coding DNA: TGTGCCAGCAGTGACCGGAGTGGAACTGGGGCCAACGTCCTGACTTTC. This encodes CASSDRSGTGANVLTF.

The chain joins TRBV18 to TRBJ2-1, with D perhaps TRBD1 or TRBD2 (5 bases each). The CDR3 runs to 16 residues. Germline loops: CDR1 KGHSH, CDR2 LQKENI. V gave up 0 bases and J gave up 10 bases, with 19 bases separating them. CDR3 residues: CASSPPGTYSPGEQFF. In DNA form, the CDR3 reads TGTGCCAGCTCACCACCCGGGACGTACTCTCCAGGGGAGCAGTTCTTC.

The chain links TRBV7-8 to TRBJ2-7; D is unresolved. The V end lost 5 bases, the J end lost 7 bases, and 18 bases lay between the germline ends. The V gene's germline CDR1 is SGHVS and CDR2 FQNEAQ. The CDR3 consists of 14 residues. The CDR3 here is CASSHGALIWEQYF. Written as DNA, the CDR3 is TGTGCCAGCAGCCACGGTGCCCTTATTTGGGAGCAGTACTTC.